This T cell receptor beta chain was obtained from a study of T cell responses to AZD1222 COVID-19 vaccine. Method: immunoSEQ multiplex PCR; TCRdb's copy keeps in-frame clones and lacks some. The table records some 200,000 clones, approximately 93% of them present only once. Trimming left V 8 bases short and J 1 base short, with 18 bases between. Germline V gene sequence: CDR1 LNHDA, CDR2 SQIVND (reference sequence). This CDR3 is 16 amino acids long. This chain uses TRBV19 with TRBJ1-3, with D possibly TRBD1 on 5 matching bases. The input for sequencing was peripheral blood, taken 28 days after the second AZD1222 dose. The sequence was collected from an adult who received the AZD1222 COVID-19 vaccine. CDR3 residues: CASSLGTGQSGNTIYF. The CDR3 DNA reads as TGTGCCAGTTCGCTCGGGACTGGGCAATCTGGAAACACCATATATTTT. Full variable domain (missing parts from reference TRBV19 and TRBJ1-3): DGGITQSPKYLFRKEGQNVTLSCEQNLNHDAMYWYRQDPGQGLRLIYYSQIVNDFQKGDIAEGYSVSREKKESFPLTVTSAQKNPTAFYLCASSLGTGQSGNTIYFGEGSWLTVV.